What follows are 25 T cell receptor beta chains derived from one specimen sequenced in a study of T cells in Graves' hyperthyroidism and ophthalmopathy. RNA transcripts yielded amplified TCR beta CDR3 regions. A set of HTBI primers served as the primers for a first-round RT-PCR of the TCR CDR3. MiXCR was run by TCRdb on the multiplex PCR reads, yielding one entry per CDR3 protein. The profile shows approximately 380,000 distinct CDR3 sequences, over 13% of them singletons. The source material was blood. These receptor sequences come from a man aged 50-60 years with Graves' ophthalmopathy.

This clonotype showed up just a few times. This rearrangement joins TRBV12-3 or TRBV12-4 to TRBJ2-4; D might be TRBD1 (6 bases). Between the trimmed V and J ends, which lost 4 bases and 7 bases, there was a span of 11 bases. The CDR3 runs to 13 residues. The CDR3 DNA is TGTGCCAGCAGTTCAGGGGAGAGGAACATTCAGTACTTC. This codes for CASSSGERNIQYF.

This clonotype was detected many times. The chain recombines TRBV11-2 with TRBJ2-5; 7 bases match TRBD2. The germline CDR1 and CDR2 sequences are SGHAT and FQNNGV. This CDR3 contains 13 residues. Trimming took 5 bases from V and 5 from J; bases not matched to a gene: 5. For the CDR3, the DNA is TGTGCCAGCAGCCCCGGGACTAAGGAGACCCAGTACTTC. This codes for CASSPGTKETQYF.

The table lists this clonotype with a few counts. This chain connects TRBV27 to TRBJ2-7; 12 bases fit TRBD2. Germline V gives CDR1 MNHEY, CDR2 SMNVEV (reference sequence). J gave up 3 bases and V 6 bases, and 3 bases lay outside the gene matches. CDR3 length: 14 residues. The CDR3 nucleotides are TGTGCCAGCAGGGAACTAGCGGGAGGCTACGAGCAGTACTTC. This codes for CASRELAGGYEQYF.

This rearrangement joins TRBV18 to TRBJ2-3, with D perhaps matching TRBD2 (6 bases). Germline assignment: CDR1 KGHSH and CDR2 LQKENI. The ends were cut back, 3 bases at V and 10 bases at J, with 20 bases in the middle. The CDR3 is made up of 15 amino acids. CDR3 coding DNA: TGTGCCAGCTCACCCGAGAACACCCCGGGGGATGCGCAGTATTTT. Its protein product is CASSPENTPGDAQYF.

There are a few counts of this clonotype. V usage is TRBV19 and J usage is TRBJ2-1; 7 bases map to TRBD2. The CDR3 is 20 amino acids. Germline CDR1 and CDR2: LNHDA and SQIVND (reference sequence). Losses at the gene ends were 3 bases for V and 8 bases for J; bases not matched to a gene: 25. DNA of the CDR3: TGTGCCAGTAGTATCGGTTTAGGTAGGGACTATCTAGCCCCTCTCGATGAGCAGTTCTTC. The encoded protein is CASSIGLGRDYLAPLDEQFF. The full variable domain, completed using reference TRBV19 and TRBJ2-1, is DGGITQSPKYLFRKEGQNVTLSCEQNLNHDAMYWYRQDPGQGLRLIYYSQIVNDFQKGDIAEGYSVSREKKESFPLTVTSAQKNPTAFYLCASSIGLGRDYLAPLDEQFFGPGTRLTVL.

This clonotype has ten or more counts. J is TRBJ1-1 and V is TRBV11-2; TRBD1 agrees at 9 bases. The CDR3 is 14 amino acids. The trim removed 5 bases at V and 7 bases at J, leaving 8 bases unmatched. Germline values: CDR1 SGHAT, CDR2 FQNNGV. CDR3 region: CASSGNRGRGEAFF. The CDR3 nucleotides are TGTGCCAGCAGCGGAAACAGGGGGCGCGGTGAAGCTTTCTTT. The whole variable domain, remainder taken from reference TRBV11-2 and TRBJ1-1, is EAGVAQSPRYKIIEKRQSVAFWCNPISGHATLYWYQQILGQGPKLLIQFQNNGVVDDSQLPKDRFSAERLKGVDSTLKIQPAKLEDSAVYLCASSGNRGRGEAFFGQGTRLTVV.

This clonotype turned up a few times. With a much larger clone just one base away, this may be a read error. The chain has TRBV11-2 and TRBJ2-1; D may be TRBD2 (6 bases). Germline CDR1 reads SGHAT; CDR2 reads FQNNGV. The V end was cut by 5 bases, the J end by 7 bases, with 15 bases between. CDR3 size: 14 residues. The CDR3 loop reads CASSLSGEGNEQFF. The CDR3 coding sequence is TGTGCCAGCAGCCTTAGCGGAGAGGGGAATGAGCAGTTCTTC. The whole variable domain, filled in from reference TRBV11-2 and TRBJ2-1, reads EAGVAQSPRYKIIEKRQSVAFWCNPISGHATLYWYQQILGQGPKLLIQFQNNGVVDDSQLPKDRFSAERLKGVDSTLKIQPAKLEDSAVYLCASSLSGEGNEQFFGPGTRLTVL.

This clonotype was counted at least ten times. The chain uses TRBV7-2 and TRBJ1-1; D remains ambiguous. This CDR3 is built from 15 residues. The V and J ends lost 5 bases and 4 bases respectively, with 17 bases between them. Looked up from germline, CDR1 is SGHTA and CDR2 is FQGNSA. As DNA, the CDR3 is TGTGCCAGCAGCACAGAACGGGTGGTCGGCACTGAAGCTTTCTTT. Residues: CASSTERVVGTEAFF. Based on the CDR3 plus reference TRBV7-2 and TRBJ1-1, the full variable domain is GAGVSQSPSNKVTEKGKDVELRCDPISGHTALYWYRQSLGQGLEFLIYFQGNSAPDKSGLPSDRFSAERTGGSVSTLTIQRTQQEDSAVYLCASSTERVVGTEAFFGQGTRLTVV.

The V and J genes are TRBV5-1 and TRBJ2-1; D ambiguous. Per the germline V gene, CDR1 is SGHRS and CDR2 is YFSETQ. This CDR3 is built from 14 residues. V lost 7 bases and J lost 6, with 17 bases in between. The CDR3 reads CASYGVNWGNEQFF. The CDR3 DNA is TGCGCCAGCTATGGGGTCAATTGGGGCAATGAGCAGTTCTTC.

This clonotype came up a few times. The V and J genes are TRBV5-4 and TRBJ2-3, with 9 bases matching TRBD1. Losses at the gene ends were 4 bases for V and 4 bases for J; bases not matched to a gene: 1. This CDR3 spans 13 amino acids. The germline CDR1 and CDR2 sequences are SGHNT and YYREEE (reference sequence). The CDR3 protein is CASSGTGSDTQYF. CDR3 DNA sequence: TGTGCCAGCAGCGGGACAGGGTCAGATACGCAGTATTTT.

This clonotype was seen ten or more times. This rearrangement joins TRBV27 to TRBJ2-1; unclear D gene. Deletions cut 4 bases from V and 6 bases from J, with 4 bases between. The CDR3 spans 11 residues. Germline V gives CDR1 MNHEY, CDR2 SMNVEV (reference sequence). In nucleotides, the CDR3 is TGTGCCAGCAGTTACGGCAATGAGCAGTTCTTC. Translating it yields CASSYGNEQFF.

J is TRBJ2-2 and V is TRBV7-9, with a tentative D call TRBD1 (6 bases). Judging by the DNA end, TRBJ1-4 fits better; the J call may be wrong. Looked up from germline, CDR1 is SEHNR and CDR2 is FQNEAQ (reference sequence). There are 15 residues in the CDR3. The CDR3 DNA sequence: TGTGCCAGCAACCCGGTCGGGGGGCGCGATGAAAAACTGTTTTTT. Residues: CASNPVGGRDEKLFF.

This chain connects TRBV4-2 to TRBJ2-5; 14 bases are shared with TRBD2. This CDR3 is built from 16 residues. CDR1 is LGHNA and CDR2 is YNFKEQ in the germline V gene. V trimming: 4 bases; J trimming: 5 bases; junction bases outside the gene matches: 6. Here the CDR3 DNA reads TGTGCCAGCAGCCCAGGGACTAGCGGGAGCGGGGAGACCCAGTACTTC. Its translation is CASSPGTSGSGETQYF.

This clonotype was recorded at least ten times. The chain recombines TRBV11-2 with TRBJ2-7; unclear D gene. This CDR3 has 13 amino acids. Germline V gene data show CDR1 as SGHAT and CDR2 as FQNNGV. With 5 bases removed from V and 6 bases from J, the gap between germline ends came to 14 bases. CDR3: CASSRSRDVEQYF. Here the CDR3 DNA reads TGTGCCAGCAGCCGCAGTAGAGACGTCGAGCAGTACTTC.

This clonotype was found many times. CDR3 sequence (DNA): TGTGCCAGCAGTTTTACCGAGGTGATGGGTGGCTACACCTTC. Protein product: CASSFTEVMGGYTF. The chain combines TRBV12-3 or TRBV12-4 with TRBJ1-2; no clear D. The germline V and J ends were trimmed by 3 bases and 7 bases, with 15 bases remaining between them. CDR3 length: 14 residues.

This rearrangement joins TRBV19 to TRBJ1-6; 7 bases map to TRBD1. The CDR3 is 14 residues long. Germline CDR1 LNHDA, CDR2 SQIVND (reference sequence). The V gene end was trimmed by 6 bases and the J gene end by 7 bases; junction bases not matched to a gene: 6. CDR3 residues: CASSRPGQNSPLHF. The CDR3 region has the DNA TGTGCCAGTAGCCGACCGGGACAGAATTCACCCCTCCACTTT.

This clonotype was detected only a few times. V is TRBV29-1 and J is TRBJ1-2; D uncertain. Trimming took off 2 bases at V and 1 base at J, with 8 bases between the two ends. Germline CDR1 is SQVTM and CDR2 is ANQGSEA. This CDR3 region has 13 residues. DNA of the CDR3: TGCAGCGTTGAAAAATACAGTAACTATGGCTACACCTTC. Residues: CSVEKYSNYGYTF.

V is TRBV20-1 and J is TRBJ2-1; D gene uncertain. Per germline, CDR1 DFQATT and CDR2 SNEGSKA (reference sequence). The CDR3 length is 11 residues. Deletions cut 2 bases from V and 7 bases from J, with 6 bases between. CDR3 DNA: TGCAGTGCTAGATCCGCTAATGAGCAGTTCTTC. It yields the protein CSARSANEQFF.

This clonotype showed up many times. CDR3 DNA sequence: TGTGCCAGCTCAGGCCTAAATCAGCCCCAGCATTTT. Its translation is CASSGLNQPQHF. The chain couples TRBV6-1 to TRBJ1-5; D gene uncertain. The germline V gene has CDR1 MNHNS and CDR2 SASEGT. The CDR3 runs to 12 residues. Trimming pared 8 bases from V and 4 bases from J, leaving 9 bases between.

This clonotype was seen at least ten times. The genes are TRBV11-2 and TRBJ2-5; weak D call: TRBD1 (5 bases). The CDR3 is made up of 15 amino acids. V was cut by 0 bases and J by 0 bases, with 8 bases left in between. CDR1 and CDR2 from the germline V gene are SGHAT and FQNNGV. CDR3 sequence reads: CASSLEGAYQETQYF. The CDR3 coding sequence is TGTGCCAGCAGCTTAGAAGGGGCGTACCAAGAGACCCAGTACTTC.

Worth noting for this clonotype: A clone one base away is much larger, so this may be a read error. The chain recombines TRBV7-9 with TRBJ2-3; D is unclear. The CDR3 consists of 12 residues. Looked up from germline, CDR1 is SEHNR and CDR2 is FQNEAQ (reference sequence). The CDR3 protein is CSSSSRPDTQYF. The CDR3 coding sequence is TGTTCCAGCAGCTCCCGGCCAGATACGCAGTATTTT.

The chain recombines TRBV20-1 with TRBJ2-1; 9 bases map to TRBD2. V was pared by 7 bases and J by 8 bases, with 6 bases of the junction left unmatched. The CDR3 is made up of 12 amino acids. Germline V gives CDR1 DFQATT, CDR2 SNEGSKA (reference sequence). CDR3 nucleotide sequence: TGCAGTGTAGCGGGAGAGGTCGATGAGCAGTTCTTC. Translating gives CSVAGEVDEQFF.

This clonotype was seen more than once but under ten times. The chain recombines TRBV6-1 with TRBJ1-1, with TRBD1 matching over 8 bases. With 8 bases clipped from V and 2 bases from J, the junction kept 7 bases outside the gene matches. This CDR3 is 14 amino acids long. CDR1 and CDR2 (germline): MNHNS, SASEGT. CDR3 bases: TGTGCCAGCGGCTTGACAGGGGAAAACACTGAAGCTTTCTTT. Translating it yields CASGLTGENTEAFF.

Notes on this clonotype: A read error may produce the germline difference seen at one junction end. This rearrangement joins TRBV28 to TRBJ2-7; D gene uncertain. The length of the CDR3 is 14 residues. CDR1 is MDHEN, CDR2 SYDVKM, per germline. The CDR3 spells CASSLYSRSYERYF. The DNA for the CDR3 is TGTGCCAGCAGTTTATATAGCAGATCCTACGAGCGGTACTTC.

This clonotype was detected many times. This chain uses TRBV7-9 with TRBJ2-1; D unresolved. The CDR3 contains 12 residues. Per germline, CDR1 SEHNR and CDR2 FQNEAQ (reference sequence). V shed 5 bases and J shed 9 bases, with 11 bases lying between them. CDR3 protein: CASSPDGPEQFF. The CDR3 DNA follows: TGTGCCAGCAGCCCCGACGGCCCTGAGCAGTTCTTC.